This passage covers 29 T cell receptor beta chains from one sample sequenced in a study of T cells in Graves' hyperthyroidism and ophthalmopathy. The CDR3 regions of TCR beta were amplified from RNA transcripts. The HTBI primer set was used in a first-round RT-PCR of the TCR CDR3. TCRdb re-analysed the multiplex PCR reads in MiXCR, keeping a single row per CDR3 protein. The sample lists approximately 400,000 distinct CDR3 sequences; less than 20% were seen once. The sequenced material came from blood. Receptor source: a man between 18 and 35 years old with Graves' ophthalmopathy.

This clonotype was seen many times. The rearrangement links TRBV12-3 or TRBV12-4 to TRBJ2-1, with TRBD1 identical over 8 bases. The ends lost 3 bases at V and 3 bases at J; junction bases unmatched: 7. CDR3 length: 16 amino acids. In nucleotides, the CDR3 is TGTGCCAGCAGTTTCGCTCCAGGGGGCAGCTACAATGAGCAGTTCTTC. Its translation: CASSFAPGGSYNEQFF.

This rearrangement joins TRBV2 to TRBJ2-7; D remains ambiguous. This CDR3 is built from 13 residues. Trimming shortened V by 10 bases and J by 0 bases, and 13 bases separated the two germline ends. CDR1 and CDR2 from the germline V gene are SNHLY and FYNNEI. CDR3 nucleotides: TGTGCCATCGCAAGGTTCAGCTCCTACGAGCAGTACTTC. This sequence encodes CAIARFSSYEQYF.

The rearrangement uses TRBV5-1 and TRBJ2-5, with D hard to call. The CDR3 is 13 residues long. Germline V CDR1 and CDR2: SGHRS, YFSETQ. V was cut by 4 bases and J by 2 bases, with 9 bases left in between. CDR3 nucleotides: TGCGCCAGCAGCCCAAACAGTCAAGAGACCCAGTACTTC. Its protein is CASSPNSQETQYF.

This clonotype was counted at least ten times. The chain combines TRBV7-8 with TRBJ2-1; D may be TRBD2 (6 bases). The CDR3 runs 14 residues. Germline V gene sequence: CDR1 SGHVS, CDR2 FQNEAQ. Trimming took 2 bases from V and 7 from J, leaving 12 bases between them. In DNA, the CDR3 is TGTGCCAGCAGCTTATCGGAGGGAAGGAATGAGCAGTTCTTC. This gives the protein CASSLSEGRNEQFF.

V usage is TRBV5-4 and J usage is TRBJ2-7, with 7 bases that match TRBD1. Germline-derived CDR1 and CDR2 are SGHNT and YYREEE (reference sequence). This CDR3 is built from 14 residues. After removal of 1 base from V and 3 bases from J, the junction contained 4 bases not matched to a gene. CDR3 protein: CASSLTGVNYEQYF. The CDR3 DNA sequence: TGTGCCAGCAGCTTGACAGGGGTAAACTACGAGCAGTACTTC. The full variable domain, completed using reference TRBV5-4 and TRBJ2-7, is ETGVTQSPTHLIKTRGQQVTLRCSSQSGHNTVSWYQQALGQGPQFIFQYYREEENGRGNFPPRFSGLQFPNYSSELNVNALELDDSALYLCASSLTGVNYEQYFGPGTRLTVT.

The CDR3 protein is CSVDPGGVNTEAFF. For the CDR3, the DNA is TGCAGCGTTGACCCCGGCGGGGTGAACACTGAAGCTTTCTTT. This chain uses TRBV29-1 with TRBJ1-1; D is uncertain. This CDR3 contains 14 residues. Trimming shortened V by 3 bases and J by 0 bases, and 11 bases separated the two germline ends. CDR1 is SQVTM, CDR2 ANQGSEA, per germline.

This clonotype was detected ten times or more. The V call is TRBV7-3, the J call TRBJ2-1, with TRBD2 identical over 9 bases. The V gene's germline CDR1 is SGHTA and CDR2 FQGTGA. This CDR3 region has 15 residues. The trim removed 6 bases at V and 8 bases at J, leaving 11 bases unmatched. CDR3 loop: CASSRQAGGRDEQFF. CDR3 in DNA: TGTGCCAGCAGTAGACAAGCGGGGGGCAGGGATGAGCAGTTCTTC.

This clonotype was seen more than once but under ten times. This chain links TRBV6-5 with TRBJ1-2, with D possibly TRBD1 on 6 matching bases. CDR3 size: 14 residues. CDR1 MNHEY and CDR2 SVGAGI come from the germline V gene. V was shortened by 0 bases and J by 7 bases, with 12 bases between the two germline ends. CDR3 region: CASSYSRQGPGYTF. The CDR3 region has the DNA TGTGCCAGCAGTTACTCGAGGCAGGGGCCTGGCTACACCTTC.

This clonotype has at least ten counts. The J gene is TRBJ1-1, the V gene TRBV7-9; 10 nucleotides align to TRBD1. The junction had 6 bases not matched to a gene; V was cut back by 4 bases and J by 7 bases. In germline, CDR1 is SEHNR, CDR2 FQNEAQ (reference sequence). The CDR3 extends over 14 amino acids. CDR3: CASSSTGGVDEAFF. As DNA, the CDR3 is TGTGCCAGCAGCTCGACAGGGGGCGTTGATGAAGCTTTCTTT.

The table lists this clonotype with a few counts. Here the CDR3 reads CSVMQEVGSPLHF. In DNA form, the CDR3 reads TGCAGCGTGATGCAGGAAGTCGGTTCACCCCTCCACTTT. The chain combines TRBV29-1 with TRBJ1-6; no clear D. Germline V lookup: CDR1 SQVTM, CDR2 ANQGSEA. V was clipped by 6 bases and J by 9 bases, with 15 bases between them. The CDR3 has 13 amino acids.

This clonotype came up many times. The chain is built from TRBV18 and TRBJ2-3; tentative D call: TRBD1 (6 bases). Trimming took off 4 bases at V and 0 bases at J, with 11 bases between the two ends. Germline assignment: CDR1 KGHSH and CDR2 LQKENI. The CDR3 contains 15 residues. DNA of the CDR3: TGTGCCAGCTCACAGACGGGACATAGCACAGATACGCAGTATTTT. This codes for CASSQTGHSTDTQYF.

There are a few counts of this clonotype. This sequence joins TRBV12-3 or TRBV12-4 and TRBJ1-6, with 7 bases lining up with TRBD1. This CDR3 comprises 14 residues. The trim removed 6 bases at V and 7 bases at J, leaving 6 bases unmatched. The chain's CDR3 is CASRITGANSPLHF. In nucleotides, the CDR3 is TGTGCCAGCAGGATAACAGGGGCAAATTCACCCCTCCACTTT.

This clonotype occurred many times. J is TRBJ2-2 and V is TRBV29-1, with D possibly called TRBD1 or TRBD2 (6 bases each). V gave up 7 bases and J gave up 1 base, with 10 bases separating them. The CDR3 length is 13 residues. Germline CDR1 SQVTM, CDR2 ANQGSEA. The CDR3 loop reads CSAAGQNTGELFF. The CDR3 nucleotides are TGCAGCGCCGCGGGACAGAACACCGGGGAGCTGTTTTTT.

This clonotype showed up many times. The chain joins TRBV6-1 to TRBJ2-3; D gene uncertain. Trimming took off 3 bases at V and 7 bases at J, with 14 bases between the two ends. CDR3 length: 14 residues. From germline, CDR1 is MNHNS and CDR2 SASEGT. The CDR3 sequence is CASSEDGLGYTQYF. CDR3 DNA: TGTGCCAGCAGTGAGGACGGTCTCGGGTATACGCAGTATTTT.

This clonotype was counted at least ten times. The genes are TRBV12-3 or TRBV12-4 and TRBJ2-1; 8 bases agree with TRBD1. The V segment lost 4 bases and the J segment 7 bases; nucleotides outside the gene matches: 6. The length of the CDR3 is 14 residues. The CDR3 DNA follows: TGTGCCAGCAGTTCCCCAGGGGACAGGAATGAGCAGTTCTTC. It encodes CASSSPGDRNEQFF.

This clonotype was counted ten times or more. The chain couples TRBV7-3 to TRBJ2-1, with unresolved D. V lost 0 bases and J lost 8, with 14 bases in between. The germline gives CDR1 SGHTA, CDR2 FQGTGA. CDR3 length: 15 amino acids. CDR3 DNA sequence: TGTGCCAGCAGCTTAACGGGGAACTTAGACGATGAGCAGTTCTTC. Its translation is CASSLTGNLDDEQFF.

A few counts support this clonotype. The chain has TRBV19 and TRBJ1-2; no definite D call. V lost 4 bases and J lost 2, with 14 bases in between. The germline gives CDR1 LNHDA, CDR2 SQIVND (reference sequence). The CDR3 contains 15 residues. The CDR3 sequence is CASSTDHLGNYGYTF. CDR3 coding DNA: TGTGCCAGTAGTACGGATCACCTGGGCAACTATGGCTACACCTTC.

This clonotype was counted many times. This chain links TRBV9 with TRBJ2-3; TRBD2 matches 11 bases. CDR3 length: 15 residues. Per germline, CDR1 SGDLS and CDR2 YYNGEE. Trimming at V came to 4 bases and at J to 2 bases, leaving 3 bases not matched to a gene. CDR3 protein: CASSPSGGLTDTQYF. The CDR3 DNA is TGTGCCAGCAGCCCTAGCGGGGGGCTCACAGATACGCAGTATTTT. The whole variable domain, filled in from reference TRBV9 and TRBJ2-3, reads DSGVTQTPKHLITATGQRVTLRCSPRSGDLSVYWYQQSLDQGLQFLIQYYNGEERAKGNILERFSAQQFPDLHSELNLSSLELGDSALYFCASSPSGGLTDTQYFGPGTRLTVL.

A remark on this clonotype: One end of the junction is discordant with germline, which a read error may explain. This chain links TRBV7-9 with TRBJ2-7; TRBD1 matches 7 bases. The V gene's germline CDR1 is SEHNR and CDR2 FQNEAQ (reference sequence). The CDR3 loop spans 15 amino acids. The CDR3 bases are TGTGCCGGCAGCTTAGGGGGACAGACTCCCTACGAGCAGTACTTC. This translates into CAGSLGGQTPYEQYF.

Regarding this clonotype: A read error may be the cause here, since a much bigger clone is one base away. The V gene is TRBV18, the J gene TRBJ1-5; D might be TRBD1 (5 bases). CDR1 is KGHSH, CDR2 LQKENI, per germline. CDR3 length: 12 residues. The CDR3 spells CTSSPGRQPQHF. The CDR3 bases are TGTACCAGCTCACCAGGGAGGCAGCCCCAGCATTTT. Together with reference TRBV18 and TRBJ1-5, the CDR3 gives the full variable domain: NAGVMQNPRHLVRRRGQEARLRCSPMKGHSHVYWYRQLPEEGLKFMVYLQKENIIDESGMPKERFSAEFPKEGPSILRIQQVVRGDSAAYFCTSSPGRQPQHFGDGTRLSIL.

The CDR3 coding sequence is TGTGCCAGCAGGGTTGGATTTAGCAATCAGCCCCAGCATTTT. This codes for CASRVGFSNQPQHF. This chain links TRBV7-2 with TRBJ1-5; D is ambiguous. Trimming removed 6 bases from V and 0 bases from J, with 9 bases in between. The CDR3 sequence is 14 residues long. Germline V lookup: CDR1 SGHTA, CDR2 FQGNSA.

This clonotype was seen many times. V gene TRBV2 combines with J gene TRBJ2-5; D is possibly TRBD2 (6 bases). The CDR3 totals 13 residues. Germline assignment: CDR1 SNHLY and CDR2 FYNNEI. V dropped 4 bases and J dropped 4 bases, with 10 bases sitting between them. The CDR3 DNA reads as TGTGCCAGCAGTGGACTAGAAGGAGAGACCCAGTACTTC. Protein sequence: CASSGLEGETQYF.

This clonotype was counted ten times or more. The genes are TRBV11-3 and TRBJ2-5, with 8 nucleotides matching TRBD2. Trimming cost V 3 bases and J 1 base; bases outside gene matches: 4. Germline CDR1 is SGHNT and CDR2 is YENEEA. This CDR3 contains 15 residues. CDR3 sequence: CASSFNGGAQETQYF. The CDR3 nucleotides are TGTGCCAGCAGCTTTAACGGGGGGGCCCAAGAGACCCAGTACTTC.

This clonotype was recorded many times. CDR3 bases: TGCAGTGCTAGAGGGACGGCATACAATGAGCAGTTCTTC. Amino acids: CSARGTAYNEQFF. The rearrangement uses TRBV20-1 and TRBJ2-1; D not certain. V dropped 1 base and J dropped 4 bases, with 8 bases sitting between them. The CDR3 covers 13 residues. Per the germline V gene, CDR1 is DFQATT and CDR2 is SNEGSKA (reference sequence).

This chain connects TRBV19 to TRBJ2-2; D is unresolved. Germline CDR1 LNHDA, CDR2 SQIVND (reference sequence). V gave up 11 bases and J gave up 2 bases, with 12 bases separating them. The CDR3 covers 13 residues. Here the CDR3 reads CASTKLNTGELFF. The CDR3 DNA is TGTGCCTCCACCAAATTAAACACCGGGGAGCTGTTTTTT.

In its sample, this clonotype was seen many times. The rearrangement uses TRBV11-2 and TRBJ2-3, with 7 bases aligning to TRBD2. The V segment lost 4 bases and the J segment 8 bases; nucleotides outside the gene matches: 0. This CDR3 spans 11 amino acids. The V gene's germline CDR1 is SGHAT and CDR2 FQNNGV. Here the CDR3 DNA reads TGTGCCAGCAGCTCGGGGGGTACGCAGTATTTT. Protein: CASSSGGTQYF.

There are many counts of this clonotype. CDR3 DNA sequence: TGTGCCAGCAGCTCTGGCCATAGCGGGGGGGCTACAGATACGCAGTATTTT. Protein sequence: CASSSGHSGGATDTQYF. V and J are TRBV7-2 and TRBJ2-3; 11 bases agree with TRBD2. V lost 4 bases to trimming and J lost 3 bases; unmatched junction nucleotides: 9. Per germline, CDR1 SGHTA and CDR2 FQGNSA. CDR3 length: 17 amino acids.

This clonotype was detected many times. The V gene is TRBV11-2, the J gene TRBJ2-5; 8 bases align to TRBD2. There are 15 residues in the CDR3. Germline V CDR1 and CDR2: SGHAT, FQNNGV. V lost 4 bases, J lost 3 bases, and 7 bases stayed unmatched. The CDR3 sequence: CASSSLGGGKETQYF. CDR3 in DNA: TGTGCCAGCAGCTCCTTGGGCGGGGGGAAAGAGACCCAGTACTTC.

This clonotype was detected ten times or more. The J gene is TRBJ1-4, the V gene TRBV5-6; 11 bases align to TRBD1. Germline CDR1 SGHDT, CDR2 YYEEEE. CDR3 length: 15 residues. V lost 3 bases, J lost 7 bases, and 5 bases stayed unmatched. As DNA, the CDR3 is TGTGCCAGCAGCTACACCGGGACAGGGGGTGAAAAACTGTTTTTT. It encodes CASSYTGTGGEKLFF.